These T cell receptor beta chains were read from a single sample in a study of metastatic and nonmetastatic thyroid tumors. MiXCR re-clonotyped the PCR reads for TCRdb. The table lists tens of thousands of clones, under 40% of them singletons. Sequencing was carried out using tumor tissue. Source of these receptors: a female donor with papillary thyroid cancer or a benign thyroid nodule (not recorded which). Some clones in this sample may be carry-over from other donors' samples. Both conserved end residues are part of each CDR3. A D gene is named only where the DNA matches it firmly. Clone sizes are given selectively: once, few, many, or a class where the clone is expanded.

d_call	v_call	clone_size	j_call	cdr3_aa	cdr3_nt
-	TRBV11-2	-	TRBJ2-3	CASSLDQGADTQYF	TGTGCCAGCAGCTTAGATCAGGGCGCAGATACGCAGTATTTT
TRBD2	TRBV9	-	TRBJ2-7	CASSASSGITYEQYF	TGTGCCAGCAGCGCCTCTAGCGGGATCACCTACGAGCAGTACTTC
-	TRBV7-6	few	TRBJ1-3	CASSVQAGNTIYF	TGTGCCAGCAGCGTTCAGGCTGGGAACACCATATATTTT
-	TRBV6-2/TRBV6-3	few	TRBJ2-1	CASSLYTYNEQFF	TGTGCCAGCAGTTTGTACACCTACAATGAGCAGTTCTTC
TRBD2	TRBV11-2	few	TRBJ2-1	CASSHTRKSGGNEQFF	TGTGCCAGCAGCCACACCCGGAAGAGCGGGGGTAATGAGCAGTTCTTC
-	TRBV3-1	-	TRBJ1-4	CASSLRAAGATNEKLFF	TGTGCCAGCAGCCTGAGAGCCGCAGGGGCAACTAATGAAAAACTGTTTTTT
-	TRBV6-1	few	TRBJ1-1	CASSDTGNTEAFF	TGTGCCAGCAGTGATACGGGGAACACTGAAGCTTTCTTT
-	TRBV27	few	TRBJ2-1	CASSPQGIGYNEQFF	TGTGCCAGCAGTCCCCAGGGCATTGGGTACAATGAGCAGTTCTTC
-	TRBV30	-	TRBJ1-2	CAWSPYSGGYTF	TGTGCCTGGAGTCCATACAGTGGAGGCTACACCTTC
-	TRBV10-2	few	TRBJ1-5	CASSTSGGTELRPQHF	TGCGCCAGCAGTACATCCGGTGGGACTGAACTGCGGCCCCAGCATTTT
-	TRBV5-1	-	TRBJ2-3	CASSLRVGTDTQYF	TGCGCCAGCAGCTTGAGGGTGGGCACAGATACGCAGTATTTT
TRBD1	TRBV6-1	few	TRBJ1-5	CASSALGQGNNQPQHF	TGTGCCAGCAGTGCCCTCGGACAGGGGAACAATCAGCCCCAGCATTTT
-	TRBV28	-	TRBJ1-3	CASSFRAGTLYF	TGTGCCAGCAGTTTTCGTGCCGGGACACTGTATTTT
TRBD1	TRBV20-1	-	TRBJ1-2	CSATKTGQYGYTF	TGCAGTGCTACAAAGACGGGACAGTATGGCTACACCTTC
-	TRBV6-5	few	TRBJ2-1	CASSFDFSVDNEQFF	TGTGCCAGCAGTTTTGACTTCAGCGTCGACAATGAGCAGTTCTTC
TRBD1	TRBV5-1	-	TRBJ2-7	CASSLPGTGGWSYEQYF	TGCGCCAGCAGCCTCCCCGGGACAGGGGGCTGGTCCTACGAGCAGTACTTC
TRBD1	TRBV11-1	-	TRBJ2-3	CASSPRTGYTDTQYF	TGTGCCAGCAGCCCCCGGACAGGATACACAGATACGCAGTATTTT
TRBD1	TRBV20-1	-	TRBJ2-7	CSARPGTARADEQYF	TGCAGTGCTAGACCCGGGACAGCCAGGGCGGATGAGCAGTACTTC
TRBD1	TRBV20-1	-	TRBJ2-7	CSAPDRFTYEQYF	TGCAGTGCTCCGGACAGGTTCACCTACGAGCAGTACTTC
TRBD1	TRBV6-7	-	TRBJ1-1	CASSTGTGGRMNTEAFF	TGTGCCAGCAGTACCGGGACAGGGGGACGCATGAACACTGAAGCTTTCTTT
-	TRBV6-5	-	TRBJ2-7	CASSYSRDGSYEQYF	TGTGCCAGCAGTTACTCACGGGACGGCTCCTACGAGCAGTACTTC
TRBD2	TRBV6-2/TRBV6-3	-	TRBJ2-1	CASALSPLAGGLFYNEQFF	TGTGCCAGCGCCTTGTCCCCTCTAGCGGGAGGGCTGTTTTACAATGAGCAGTTCTTC
-	TRBV30	-	TRBJ2-1	CAWNVYNEQFF	TGTGCCTGGAACGTTTACAATGAGCAGTTCTTC
-	TRBV27	few	TRBJ2-5	CASSIYWGLQETQYF	TGTGCCAGCAGTATCTATTGGGGGTTACAGGAGACCCAGTACTTC
TRBD2	TRBV11-2	few	TRBJ2-3	CASSLGLAKTDTQYF	TGTGCCAGCAGCTTAGGACTAGCAAAGACAGATACGCAGTATTTT
TRBD1	TRBV12-3/TRBV12-4	few	TRBJ1-2	CASRPGQANYGYTF	TGTGCCAGCAGACCGGGACAGGCTAACTATGGCTACACCTTC
-	TRBV11-2	few	TRBJ2-2	CASSKTDLYTGELFF	TGTGCCAGCAGCAAAACAGACCTCTACACCGGGGAGCTGTTTTTT
-	TRBV11-1	-	TRBJ1-6	CASSLGGGRYNSPLHF	TGTGCCAGCAGCTTGGGGGGTGGCCGTTATAATTCACCCCTCCACTTT
-	TRBV12-3/TRBV12-4	-	TRBJ2-7	CASSFQSGDEQYF	TGTGCCAGCAGTTTCCAATCTGGAGACGAGCAGTACTTC
-	TRBV18	-	TRBJ1-2	CASSPLVANGQNYGYTF	TGTGCCAGCTCACCACTCGTAGCCAATGGACAGAACTATGGCTACACCTTC
-	TRBV25-1	-	TRBJ2-4	CASSVKSIQYF	TGTGCCAGCAGTGTGAAGAGCATTCAGTACTTC
TRBD1	TRBV6-2/TRBV6-3	-	TRBJ2-2	CASSYEPEGAIRFNTWELFF	TGTGCCAGCAGTTACGAACCTGAGGGGGCGATCCGCTTTAACACCTGGGAGCTGTTTTTT
-	TRBV19	-	TRBJ2-1	CASSIPGLYNEQFF	TGTGCCAGTAGTATCCCAGGGCTATACAATGAGCAGTTCTTC
TRBD2	TRBV20-1	-	TRBJ2-3	CSARDPSGGRTDTQYF	TGCAGTGCCAGAGACCCAAGCGGGGGACGCACAGATACGCAGTATTTT
-	TRBV6-4	-	TRBJ1-1	CASRLQGLGNTEAFF	TGTGCCAGCAGATTACAGGGTCTTGGAAACACTGAAGCTTTCTTT
-	TRBV19	medium-sized	TRBJ1-1	CASLKFTGAGNTEAFF	TGTGCCAGTCTAAAGTTCACGGGCGCAGGGAACACTGAAGCTTTCTTT
-	TRBV4-1	few	TRBJ2-1	CASSRGNEQFF	TGCGCCAGCAGCCGCGGCAATGAGCAGTTCTTC
TRBD2	TRBV14	-	TRBJ2-3	CASSPRLAADTQYF	TGTGCCAGCAGCCCCCGACTAGCTGCGGATACGCAGTATTTT
TRBD1	TRBV5-1	-	TRBJ2-7	CASSPGQGDEQYF	TGCGCCAGCAGCCCCGGACAGGGGGACGAGCAGTACTTC
TRBD1	TRBV20-1	-	TRBJ1-2	CSVLRTGSNYGYTF	TGCAGTGTCCTCCGGACAGGGTCTAACTATGGCTACACCTTC
TRBD1	TRBV24-1	few	TRBJ2-5	CATSGDRVKETQYF	TGTGCCACCAGTGGGGACAGGGTAAAAGAGACCCAGTACTTC
-	TRBV4-1	many	TRBJ2-7	CASSQDRDFSSYEQYF	TGCGCCAGCAGCCAAGATCGGGACTTCTCTTCCTACGAGCAGTACTTC
-	TRBV28	-	TRBJ1-2	CASSLEAGANGYTF	TGTGCCAGCAGTTTAGAGGCGGGGGCAAATGGCTACACCTTC
TRBD1	TRBV6-1	few	TRBJ1-1	CASRLDRGNTEAFF	TGTGCCAGCAGGCTAGACAGGGGGAACACTGAAGCTTTCTTT
-	TRBV10-3	-	TRBJ2-7	CAIQDDSYEQYF	TGTGCCATCCAGGACGACTCCTACGAGCAGTACTTC
-	TRBV7-8	-	TRBJ2-7	CASSLADNHDEQYF	TGTGCCAGCAGCTTAGCGGATAACCACGACGAGCAGTACTTC
TRBD1	TRBV6-6	few	TRBJ1-3	CASSSGQGHSGNTIYF	TGTGCCAGCAGTTCCGGACAGGGGCACTCTGGAAACACCATATATTTT
TRBD1	TRBV12-3/TRBV12-4	-	TRBJ1-1	CASRMGQGDFTEAFF	TGTGCCAGCAGAATGGGACAGGGAGATTTCACTGAAGCTTTCTTT
TRBD1	TRBV6-5	-	TRBJ2-2	CASSIFPGQGAFTGELFF	TGTGCCAGCAGTATTTTCCCGGGACAGGGGGCCTTTACCGGGGAGCTGTTTTTT
-	TRBV19	few	TRBJ1-2	CASSRTPTNYGYTF	TGTGCCAGTAGTAGGACACCGACTAACTATGGCTACACCTTC
-	TRBV10-3	few	TRBJ2-7	CAISESQVHYEQYF	TGTGCCATCAGTGAGTCACAGGTTCACTACGAGCAGTACTTC
-	TRBV27	-	TRBJ2-7	CASSPIDRPYEQYF	TGTGCCAGCAGTCCCATTGACAGACCCTACGAGCAGTACTTC
-	TRBV7-2	-	TRBJ2-5	CASSFIPGHPQETQYF	TGTGCCAGCAGCTTCATACCGGGACATCCCCAAGAGACCCAGTACTTC
-	TRBV3-1	-	TRBJ2-2	CASSQDTGSNTGELFF	TGTGCCAGCAGCCAAGATACCGGGTCGAACACCGGGGAGCTGTTTTTT
-	TRBV12-3/TRBV12-4	few	TRBJ1-4	CASSPYFFGTENEKLFF	TGTGCCAGCAGTCCCTATTTCTTCGGGACGGAGAATGAAAAACTGTTTTTT
-	TRBV7-3	few	TRBJ1-2	CASSFSETRGSYTF	TGTGCCAGCAGCTTTTCAGAGACCCGCGGGAGCTACACCTTC
TRBD2	TRBV5-1	-	TRBJ2-7	CASSLGIGRGAYEQYF	TGCGCCAGCAGCTTGGGAATCGGGCGGGGGGCCTACGAGCAGTACTTC
-	TRBV6-1	few	TRBJ1-2	CASSLAEGGGYTF	TGTGCCAGCAGCCTGGCCGAAGGGGGTGGCTACACCTTC
-	TRBV20-1	few	TRBJ2-7	CSARTGIGLGYEQYF	TGCAGTGCTAGAACAGGGATAGGCCTCGGCTACGAGCAGTACTTC
-	TRBV10-3	-	TRBJ1-2	CAIRPAGRDFNYGYTF	TGTGCCATCAGGCCGGCGGGCAGGGACTTTAACTATGGCTACACCTTC